These 3 T cell receptor beta chains originate from one sample sequenced in a study of vaccination and CD4 T cells after COVID-19 (dated by TCRdb to between 2021 and 2024). Per the publication, the treatment or condition label means: approximately 10-day PBMC culture with coronavirus spike peptide pools or control peptides (ViraFEST assay). CD4+ T cells from unexposed donors were collected before the COVID-19 pandemic (2011-2018). The method was PCR. Instrument used: Illumina iSeq 100. DNA from cultured CD4+ T cells underwent TCR sequencing with the Oncomine TCR Beta short-read assay at the Johns Hopkins FTIC core. Genomic DNA was extracted from the cultured CD4+ T cells with the QIAamp micro DNA kit. TCRdb reanalyzed the raw reads on its own, using fastp at Q25 for trimming and MiXCR for clone calling, and kept in-frame beta chains. Every distinct CDR3 protein forms one entry, paired with its most common genes and DNA. The sample has 10,000 or so distinct CDR3 sequences on record, approximately 29% of them singletons. Of the sample, 13% is held by the ten largest clones.

Which antigens these TCRs recognize remains unknown. The sample consisted of CD4+ T cells from blood, cultured in vitro. Source of these receptors: a human donor in good health.

The J gene is TRBJ1-2, the V gene TRBV6-1; 7 bases align to TRBD1. Germline CDR1 MNHNS, CDR2 SASEGT. This CDR3 is 15 amino acids long. V lost 2 bases to trimming and J lost 7 bases; unmatched junction nucleotides: 10. The CDR3 DNA reads TGTGCCAGCAGTGAAAATGGAGCGACAGGGCTTGGCTACACCTTC. Protein sequence: CASSENGATGLGYTF.

This clonotype was detected a few times. The chain uses TRBV18 and TRBJ2-3, with 10 positions matching TRBD2. This CDR3 comprises 16 residues. V dropped 1 base and J dropped 2; count of bases not matched to a gene: 3. Germline lookup yields CDR1 KGHSH and CDR2 LQKENI. DNA for the CDR3: TGTGCCAGCTCACCACGGACTAGCGGACTCACAGATACGCAGTATTTT. Translating gives CASSPRTSGLTDTQYF.

A few counts support this clonotype. The chain couples TRBV6-1 to TRBJ2-1, with D maybe TRBD1 (5 bases). Germline loops: CDR1 MNHNS, CDR2 SASEGT. The CDR3 loop spans 14 amino acids. Trimming removed 5 bases at V and 4 bases at J, with 12 bases between. The CDR3 nucleotides are TGTGCCAGCAGTCCCTTTGGGGCTTACAATGAGCAGTTCTTC. Translation gives CASSPFGAYNEQFF.